The 32 T cell receptor beta chains listed next were all sequenced from one sample in a study of identical twins. TCRdb recomputed calls from the 5' RACE reads with MiXCR, one row per CDR3 protein. The table lists 250,000 or so distinct CDR3 sequences, around 8% of them singletons. The same data also contributed to another study, on yellow fever vaccine responses in identical twins.

The sequencing input was CD8+ T cells sorted from blood. The receptor source for this set is a woman younger than 35 in good health.

The table lists this clonotype with many counts. CDR3 in amino acids: CASRGLAGYNEQFF. The CDR3 coding sequence is TGTGCCAGCAGAGGACTAGCGGGCTACAATGAGCAGTTCTTC. This chain connects TRBV12-3 or TRBV12-4 to TRBJ2-1, with TRBD2 matching over 11 bases. This CDR3 has 14 residues. V gave up 6 bases and J gave up 3 bases; unmatched junction bases: 1.

The chain carries TRBV7-9 and TRBJ2-3; 8 bases agree with TRBD2. Germline assignment: CDR1 SEHNR and CDR2 FQNEAQ (reference sequence). CDR3 length equals 16 residues. Trimming at V came to 6 bases and at J to 1 base, leaving 9 bases not matched to a gene. CDR3: CASRILTSVRTDTQYF. The CDR3 coding sequence is TGTGCCAGCAGAATCCTGACTAGCGTTCGCACAGATACGCAGTATTTT. Drawing the rest from reference TRBV7-9 and TRBJ2-3, the complete variable domain is DTGVSQNPRHKITKRGQNVTFRCDPISEHNRLYWYRQTLGQGPEFLTYFQNEAQLEKSRLLSDRFSAERPKGSFSTLEIQRTEQGDSAMYLCASRILTSVRTDTQYFGPGTRLTVL.

This clonotype was found many times. The chain has TRBV7-9 and TRBJ1-1; TRBD1 matches 12 bases. The CDR3 length is 15 residues. Germline V gives CDR1 SEHNR, CDR2 FQNEAQ (reference sequence). Germline trimming cut 1 base from V and 4 bases from J; bases unmatched to any gene: 1. The CDR3 reads CASSLGDRGPTEAFF. In nucleotides, the CDR3 is TGTGCCAGCAGCTTAGGGGACAGGGGGCCCACTGAAGCTTTCTTT.

This clonotype turned up a few times. The chain couples TRBV7-9 to TRBJ1-1; D unresolved. V lost 7 bases and J lost 3, with 9 bases in between. Looked up from germline, CDR1 is SEHNR and CDR2 is FQNEAQ (reference sequence). The length of the CDR3 is 12 residues. Here the CDR3 DNA reads TGTGCCAGCAATACCCAGGACACTGAAGCTTTCTTT. Protein product: CASNTQDTEAFF.

The chain links TRBV7-2 to TRBJ1-5, with a tentative D call TRBD1 (6 bases). The CDR3 covers 14 residues. Germline V lookup: CDR1 SGHTA, CDR2 FQGNSA. Trimming removed 3 bases from V and 9 bases from J, with 15 bases in between. CDR3 in amino acids: CASSLGGAGWPQHF. CDR3 DNA sequence: TGTGCCAGCAGCTTGGGGGGGGCCGGTTGGCCCCAGCATTTT.

This clonotype was seen repeatedly, ten times or more. The chain recombines TRBV7-6 with TRBJ2-1, with D possibly matching TRBD2 (5 bases). From germline, CDR1 is SGHVS and CDR2 FNYEAQ. Trimming cost V 4 bases and J 8 bases, with 15 bases left between them. The CDR3 has 14 amino acids. The CDR3 nucleotides are TGTGCCAGCAGCTGGGAGATCAGTGTCGATGAGCAGTTCTTC. Residues: CASSWEISVDEQFF.

The chain employs TRBV4-2 and TRBJ2-6, with TRBD1 identical over 7 bases. V shed 0 bases and J 5 bases; nucleotides not matched to a gene: 4. The CDR3 sequence is 16 residues long. CDR1 and CDR2 (germline): LGHNA, YNFKEQ. The CDR3 spells CASSQDKGQRANVLTF. The DNA for the CDR3 is TGTGCCAGCAGCCAAGATAAGGGACAGCGGGCCAACGTCCTGACTTTC.

The rearrangement joins TRBV4-3 to TRBJ2-3, with no clear D. Trimming removed 2 bases from V and 2 bases from J, with 5 bases in between. Germline values: CDR1 LGHNA, CDR2 YSLEER. The CDR3 has 13 residues. In DNA, the CDR3 is TGCGCCAGCAGCCAAAAATACACAGATACGCAGTATTTT. Translating it yields CASSQKYTDTQYF.

This clonotype was seen repeatedly, ten times or more. V is TRBV5-6 and J is TRBJ2-2, with TRBD1 matching over 9 bases. V lost 4 bases to trimming and J lost 4 bases; unmatched junction nucleotides: 5. This CDR3 has 15 residues. Per germline, CDR1 SGHDT and CDR2 YYEEEE. This CDR3 is CASSRDREPTGELFF. CDR3 DNA sequence: TGTGCCAGCAGCCGGGACAGGGAGCCCACCGGGGAGCTGTTTTTT.

This clonotype was counted ten times or more. The chain couples TRBV6-5 to TRBJ2-7, with D unclear. Germline CDR1 MNHEY, CDR2 SVGAGI. V was trimmed by 0 bases and J by 0 bases, leaving 6 bases between them. CDR3 length: 14 amino acids. The CDR3 reads CASSYSRYSYEQYF. In DNA, the CDR3 is TGTGCCAGCAGTTACTCTAGATACTCCTACGAGCAGTACTTC.

The rearrangement joins TRBV5-6 to TRBJ2-7, with 10 bases identical to TRBD1. Germline V CDR1 and CDR2: SGHDT, YYEEEE. Trimming at V came to 9 bases and at J to 2 bases, leaving 8 bases not matched to a gene. The CDR3 length is 14 residues. This CDR3 is CAMSLGTGAYEQYF. The CDR3, as DNA: TGTGCCATGAGCCTCGGGACAGGGGCCTACGAGCAGTACTTC. Using reference TRBV5-6 and TRBJ2-7 for the parts outside the CDR3, the full variable domain is DAGVTQSPTHLIKTRGQQVTLRCSPKSGHDTVSWYQQALGQGPQFIFQYYEEEERQRGNFPDRFSGHQFPNYSSELNVNALLLGDSALYLCAMSLGTGAYEQYFGPGTRLTVT.

This clonotype was recorded many times. The chain employs TRBV12-3 or TRBV12-4 and TRBJ2-3; a possible D gene is TRBD1 (6 bases). This CDR3 is built from 14 residues. V shed 2 bases and J shed 5 bases, with 11 bases lying between them. In DNA form, the CDR3 reads TGTGCCAGCAGTTTAAGGCAGGGGAAAGATACGCAGTATTTT. This encodes CASSLRQGKDTQYF.

The table lists this clonotype with a few counts. The rearrangement links TRBV6-2 or TRBV6-3 to TRBJ2-1, with D tentatively TRBD1 (6 bases). Germline V gives CDR1 MNHEY, CDR2 SVGEGT. The V end was cut by 6 bases, the J end by 4 bases, with 13 bases between. This CDR3 contains 14 residues. CDR3 DNA sequence: TGTGCCAGCAGCTCCATTAGGGGGTACAATGAGCAGTTCTTC. This gives the protein CASSSIRGYNEQFF.

The J gene is TRBJ2-5, the V gene TRBV7-9; possibly TRBD1 or TRBD2 for D (5 bases each). The CDR3 sequence is 15 residues long. With 1 base removed from V and 5 bases from J, the gap between germline ends came to 14 bases. Germline loops: CDR1 SEHNR, CDR2 FQNEAQ (reference sequence). The DNA for the CDR3 is TGTGCCAGCAGCTTAGAGGGGATCAGGGAGGAGACCCAGTACTTC. It specifies CASSLEGIREETQYF.

J is TRBJ2-1 and V is TRBV10-2, with 13 nucleotides matching TRBD2. CDR1 is WSHSY, CDR2 SAAADI, per germline. The CDR3 is made up of 15 amino acids. V lost 6 bases, J lost 9 bases, and 8 bases stayed unmatched. The CDR3 loop is CASRGGLAGVGEQFF. The CDR3 DNA is TGCGCCAGCAGAGGAGGACTAGCGGGAGTGGGTGAGCAGTTCTTC.

This clonotype has just a few counts. V is TRBV30 and J is TRBJ2-7; D possibly uses TRBD1 or TRBD2 (5 bases each). V gave up 1 base and J gave up 0 bases, with 7 bases separating them. The V gene's germline CDR1 is GTSNPN and CDR2 SVGIG (reference sequence). This CDR3 has 13 amino acids. DNA of the CDR3: TGTGCCTGGAGTGGGGGACGCTCCTACGAGCAGTACTTC. Amino acids: CAWSGGRSYEQYF.

Points on this clonotype: Its ends do not fully match the called genes, so a read error is possible. The V gene is TRBV20-1, the J gene TRBJ2-4; 15 nucleotides align to TRBD2. The germline V gene has CDR1 DFQATT and CDR2 SNEGSKA (reference sequence). The CDR3 runs 17 residues. CDR3 sequence reads: CCALSRTSGGAKNIQYF. CDR3 nucleotide sequence: TGCTGTGCTCTCTCCCGGACTAGCGGGGGGGCAAAAAACATTCAGTACTTC.

This clonotype appeared many times. The chain couples TRBV2 to TRBJ2-5; 10 positions agree with TRBD1. Germline trimming cut 4 bases from V and 4 bases from J; bases unmatched to any gene: 3. In germline, CDR1 is SNHLY, CDR2 FYNNEI. This CDR3 is 14 amino acids long. The CDR3 loop reads CASSAWTGGETQYF. The CDR3 DNA follows: TGTGCCAGCAGTGCCTGGACAGGGGGAGAGACCCAGTACTTC. The complete variable domain, with remaining parts taken from reference TRBV2 and TRBJ2-5, reads EPEVTQTPSHQVTQMGQEVILRCVPISNHLYFYWYRQILGQKVEFLVSFYNNEISEKSEIFDDQFSVERPDGSNFTLKIRSTKLEDSAMYFCASSAWTGGETQYFGPGTRLLVL.

In its sample, this clonotype was seen many times. V usage is TRBV6-1 and J usage is TRBJ2-3; tentatively, D is TRBD1 (7 bases). With 7 bases removed from V and 2 bases from J, the gap between germline ends came to 16 bases. The CDR3 totals 15 residues. Germline V gene lookup returns CDR1 MNHNS and CDR2 SASEGT. CDR3 region: CASTRGEADTDTQYF. The CDR3 region has the DNA TGTGCCAGCACCAGGGGGGAAGCAGACACAGATACGCAGTATTTT.

This clonotype was picked up a small number of times. The chain links TRBV28 to TRBJ2-7, with a weak D call TRBD2 (6 bases). Per the germline V gene, CDR1 is MDHEN and CDR2 is SYDVKM. The CDR3 runs to 15 residues. V was pared by 3 bases and J by 0 bases, with 12 bases between. The CDR3 sequence: CASSFGGSLSYEQYF. The CDR3 DNA follows: TGTGCCAGCAGTTTTGGGGGGTCCCTCTCCTACGAGCAGTACTTC.

This clonotype was counted ten times or more. J is TRBJ2-3 and V is TRBV20-1; TRBD2 aligns across 8 bases. Germline assignment: CDR1 DFQATT and CDR2 SNEGSKA (reference sequence). V was pared by 5 bases and J by 0 bases, with 16 bases of the junction left unmatched. This CDR3 has 18 residues. CDR3 sequence (DNA): TGCAGTGCTCACGTCCTAACTAGCGGAGACCTTAGCACAGATACGCAGTATTTT. Translated: CSAHVLTSGDLSTDTQYF.

In this sample, this clonotype is medium-sized (0.01 to 0.1%). The V and J genes are TRBV4-3 and TRBJ2-3; TRBD2 agrees at 8 bases. V shed 4 bases and J 5 bases; nucleotides not matched to a gene: 8. This CDR3 is built from 15 residues. Germline V lookup: CDR1 LGHNA, CDR2 YSLEER. DNA of the CDR3: TGCGCCAGCAGCCCTTCTCGGGAGGGCCAAGATACGCAGTATTTT. Its translation: CASSPSREGQDTQYF.

Only a few counts were recorded for this clonotype. The chain recombines TRBV28 with TRBJ1-3, with D uncertain. Germline V gene sequence: CDR1 MDHEN, CDR2 SYDVKM. CDR3 length: 13 residues. The V end was cut by 4 bases, the J end by 4 bases, with 8 bases between. The CDR3 coding sequence is TGTGCCAGCAGTTACATTAGCGGAAACACCATATATTTT. As protein: CASSYISGNTIYF.

J is TRBJ2-3 and V is TRBV2; possible D gene TRBD1, 5 bases. Germline values: CDR1 SNHLY, CDR2 FYNNEI. There are 15 residues in the CDR3. The ends were cut back, 7 bases at V and 3 bases at J, with 17 bases in the middle. CDR3 sequence (DNA): TGTGCCAGCACCGAAGGCGCCAGGGATACAGATACGCAGTATTTT. As protein: CASTEGARDTDTQYF.

The table lists this clonotype with a few counts. The chain employs TRBV9 and TRBJ2-2; unclear D gene. CDR1 is SGDLS, CDR2 YYNGEE, per germline. The CDR3 covers 15 residues. The germline V and J ends were trimmed by 0 bases and 4 bases, with 10 bases remaining between them. Here the CDR3 DNA reads TGTGCCAGCAGCGTAGGGGCTACGGGCACCGGGGAGCTGTTTTTT. Protein: CASSVGATGTGELFF.

This chain joins TRBV24-1 and TRBJ2-1; 8 positions agree with TRBD2. The V gene end was trimmed by 5 bases and the J gene end by 3 bases; junction bases not matched to a gene: 5. The germline CDR1 and CDR2 sequences are KGHDR and SFDVKD. The CDR3 spans 15 residues. The CDR3 nucleotides are TGTGCCACCAGTGGGACTAGCAATTACTACAATGAGCAGTTCTTC. As protein: CATSGTSNYYNEQFF.

This clonotype was observed a few times. This chain links TRBV7-6 with TRBJ2-2; 8 bases are a match to TRBD1. Germline lookup yields CDR1 SGHVS and CDR2 FNYEAQ. V trimming: 5 bases; J trimming: 6 bases; junction bases outside the gene matches: 5. This CDR3 has 14 amino acids. CDR3 sequence reads: CASSHQGAAGELFF. The CDR3 DNA reads TGTGCCAGCAGCCATCAGGGGGCCGCCGGGGAGCTGTTTTTT. Full variable domain (missing parts from reference TRBV7-6 and TRBJ2-2): GAGVSQSPRYKVTKRGQDVALRCDPISGHVSLYWYRQALGQGPEFLTYFNYEAQQDKSGLPNDRFSAERPEGSISTLTIQRTEQRDSAMYRCASSHQGAAGELFFGEGSRLTVL.

J is TRBJ2-5 and V is TRBV6-1; 8 positions agree with TRBD2. Trimming cost V 7 bases and J 4 bases; bases outside gene matches: 11. Germline V gene lookup returns CDR1 MNHNS and CDR2 SASEGT. CDR3 length equals 15 residues. The CDR3 spells CASTLGAGGSETQYF. The CDR3 DNA sequence: TGTGCCAGCACTCTGGGGGCGGGGGGCTCAGAGACCCAGTACTTC.

V gene TRBV20-1 combines with J gene TRBJ2-3; 7 bases align to TRBD1. The CDR3 length is 12 residues. CDR1 DFQATT and CDR2 SNEGSKA come from the germline V gene (reference sequence). The V gene end was trimmed by 5 bases and the J gene end by 5 bases; junction bases not matched to a gene: 4. The CDR3 region has the DNA TGCAGTGCTTCACACAGGGGAGATACGCAGTATTTT. The encoded protein is CSASHRGDTQYF.

This clonotype was seen a handful of times. The V gene is TRBV10-3, the J gene TRBJ1-2, with D uncertain. The germline V gene has CDR1 ENHRY and CDR2 SYGVKD. The V and J ends lost 0 bases and 6 bases respectively, with 23 bases between them. The CDR3 extends over 18 amino acids. The CDR3 is CAISESRAEVGTGNGYTF. DNA of the CDR3: TGTGCCATCAGTGAGTCCCGGGCAGAAGTGGGAACGGGGAATGGCTACACCTTC.

This clonotype appeared many times. The gene calls are TRBV12-3 or TRBV12-4 and TRBJ2-7, with TRBD2 identical over 12 bases. J lost 4 bases, V lost 4 bases, and 5 bases had no gene match. The CDR3 runs to 15 residues. CDR3 in DNA: TGTGCCAGCAGTTCGTCGACTAGCGGGAGATACGAGCAGTACTTC. Protein product: CASSSSTSGRYEQYF.

This clonotype was seen at least ten times. The genes are TRBV27 and TRBJ1-2; 9 bases are shared with TRBD1. With 0 bases clipped from V and 8 bases from J, the junction kept 7 bases outside the gene matches. This CDR3 comprises 15 residues. The germline CDR1 and CDR2 sequences are MNHEY and SMNVEV (reference sequence). The CDR3 is CASSLSGTGLAGYTF. The CDR3, as DNA: TGTGCCAGCAGTTTATCCGGGACAGGGCTTGCAGGCTACACCTTC.